This entry lists 16 T cell receptor beta chains sequenced from one sample in a study of CD8 T cells in ankylosing spondylitis. In TCRdb, the 5' RACE reads were re-called with MiXCR into one record per CDR3 protein. The table shows under 400,000 distinct CDR3 sequences, with approximately 10% occurring only once. The sequenced sample was blood, either unsorted or a sorted T cell fraction (not recorded which). The receptor set was obtained from a female donor with ankylosing spondylitis or in good health (not recorded which).

This chain links TRBV3-1 with TRBJ2-2; no clear D. The CDR3 covers 15 residues. The ends were cut back, 0 bases at V and 3 bases at J, with 8 bases in the middle. Germline V CDR1 and CDR2: LGHDT, YNNKEL (reference sequence). The CDR3 nucleotides read TGTGCCAGCAGCCAAGATTCGGGCTACACCGGGGAGCTGTTTTTT. Translating it yields CASSQDSGYTGELFF.

This clonotype has a count of ten or more. V gene TRBV29-1 combines with J gene TRBJ2-2; D might be TRBD1 (6 bases). V lost 6 bases and J lost 0, with 14 bases in between. The CDR3 has 15 residues. Germline V gives CDR1 SQVTM, CDR2 ANQGSEA. DNA for the CDR3: TGCAGCGTGGGAACAGGGAATCCGAACACCGGGGAGCTGTTTTTT. The encoded protein is CSVGTGNPNTGELFF.

There are many counts of this clonotype. CDR3 residues: CASSETGTTYYEQYF. The CDR3 DNA reads as TGTGCCAGCAGTGAAACCGGGACCACCTACTACGAGCAGTACTTC. J is TRBJ2-7 and V is TRBV12-3 or TRBV12-4; D may match TRBD1 or TRBD2 (5 bases each). Trimming took 5 bases from V and 3 from J, leaving 17 bases between them. The CDR3 loop spans 15 amino acids.

The chain recombines TRBV3-1 with TRBJ1-3, with D uncertain. Trimming shortened V by 2 bases and J by 0 bases, and 8 bases separated the two germline ends. This CDR3 has 15 amino acids. Germline CDR1 and CDR2: LGHDT and YNNKEL (reference sequence). CDR3 residues: CASSQTTGSGNTIYF. The CDR3 DNA sequence: TGTGCCAGCAGCCAAACGACGGGCTCTGGAAACACCATATATTTT. Full variable domain (rest looked up from reference TRBV3-1 and TRBJ1-3): DTAVSQTPKYLVTQMGNDKSIKCEQNLGHDTMYWYKQDSKKFLKIMFSYNNKELIINETVPNRFSPKSPDKAHLNLHINSLELGDSAVYFCASSQTTGSGNTIYFGEGSWLTVV.

This sequence joins TRBV6-2 or TRBV6-3 and TRBJ2-5; D remains unclear. This CDR3 region has 15 residues. Germline CDR1 MNHEY, CDR2 SVGEGT. V was shortened by 6 bases and J by 3 bases, with 17 bases between the two germline ends. CDR3 sequence (DNA): TGTGCCAGCAGAACTCGGACCGGAATCGAAGAGACCCAGTACTTC. Translated: CASRTRTGIEETQYF.

This clonotype was counted ten times or more. The chain employs TRBV27 and TRBJ2-3; TRBD2 aligns across 9 bases. The CDR3 has 15 residues. With 4 bases clipped from V and 2 bases from J, the junction kept 4 bases outside the gene matches. Germline V gene data show CDR1 as MNHEY and CDR2 as SMNVEV (reference sequence). The CDR3 loop reads CASSSSGTNTDTQYF. The CDR3 region has the DNA TGTGCCAGCAGTTCTAGCGGGACTAACACAGATACGCAGTATTTT.

This clonotype was counted ten times or more. J is TRBJ2-3 and V is TRBV12-3 or TRBV12-4, with 7 bases identical to TRBD2. V trimming: 1 base; J trimming: 5 bases; junction bases outside the gene matches: 9. The CDR3 consists of 16 residues. The CDR3 loop is CASSLVSGGMRDTQYF. The CDR3 bases are TGTGCCAGCAGTTTAGTTTCGGGGGGAATGAGAGATACGCAGTATTTT.

The sample holds a few counts of this clonotype. The V and J genes are TRBV7-2 and TRBJ2-3, with TRBD2 matching over 7 bases. V was pared by 5 bases and J by 6 bases, with 14 bases of the junction left unmatched. In germline, CDR1 is SGHTA, CDR2 FQGNSA. This CDR3 comprises 16 residues. The CDR3 bases are TGTGCCAGCAGCCCAATGGGCGGGAGCTCCAGGGATACGCAGTATTTT. It codes for CASSPMGGSSRDTQYF.

There are a few counts of this clonotype. The V gene is TRBV7-2, the J gene TRBJ2-3; D is ambiguous. Germline CDR1 reads SGHTA; CDR2 reads FQGNSA. The CDR3 spans 14 residues. V lost 4 bases, J lost 2 bases, and 10 bases lay in between. The CDR3 loop is CASSSPQVTDTQYF. In nucleotides, the CDR3 is TGTGCCAGCAGCTCCCCACAAGTCACAGATACGCAGTATTTT.

This clonotype was observed many times. The V and J genes are TRBV3-1 and TRBJ2-1; no clear D. The length of the CDR3 is 15 residues. V lost 4 bases and J 1 base, leaving 11 bases between the germline ends. Germline V gene sequence: CDR1 LGHDT, CDR2 YNNKEL (reference sequence). The CDR3: CASSRQAVSYNEQFF. Here the CDR3 DNA reads TGTGCCAGCAGCCGCCAGGCCGTGTCCTACAATGAGCAGTTCTTC.

The rearrangement links TRBV28 to TRBJ2-6; D uncertain. Germline values: CDR1 MDHEN, CDR2 SYDVKM. V lost 10 bases, J lost 4 bases, and 17 bases lay in between. This CDR3 spans 15 amino acids. The DNA for the CDR3 is TGTGCCACCTCAAGGTGGTCTGACGGGGCCAACGTCCTGACTTTC. Its protein product is CATSRWSDGANVLTF.

This clonotype was picked up many times. The rearrangement uses TRBV5-1 and TRBJ1-5; the D gene is possibly TRBD1 (5 bases). Germline loops: CDR1 SGHRS, CDR2 YFSETQ. The CDR3 has 14 residues. V lost 0 bases to trimming and J lost 6 bases, with 10 bases between them. The CDR3 protein is CASSLESGAQPQHF. CDR3 sequence (DNA): TGCGCCAGCAGCTTGGAATCCGGGGCTCAGCCCCAGCATTTT. The whole variable domain, remainder taken from reference TRBV5-1 and TRBJ1-5, is KAGVTQTPRYLIKTRGQQVTLSCSPISGHRSVSWYQQTPGQGLQFLFEYFSETQRNKGNFPGRFSGRQFSNSRSEMNVSTLELGDSALYLCASSLESGAQPQHFGDGTRLSIL.

This clonotype came up many times. The chain employs TRBV10-3 and TRBJ1-6, with TRBD1 matching 7 bases. J was trimmed by 10 bases and V by 6 bases; bases with no gene match: 9. Germline CDR1 ENHRY, CDR2 SYGVKD. The CDR3 consists of 14 residues. This CDR3 is CAISRGGVESPLHF. The CDR3 bases are TGTGCCATCAGCCGAGGGGGCGTCGAGTCACCCCTCCACTTT.

In this sample, this clonotype turned up many times. The chain couples TRBV7-8 to TRBJ2-1; 8 nucleotides agree with TRBD2. V trimming: 7 bases; J trimming: 9 bases; junction bases outside the gene matches: 11. Germline V gene sequence: CDR1 SGHVS, CDR2 FQNEAQ. There are 14 residues in the CDR3. CDR3 sequence reads: CASTLGTSVAEQFF. The CDR3, as DNA: TGTGCCAGCACCCTTGGGACTAGTGTGGCTGAGCAGTTCTTC.

This clonotype was observed a single time. The chain recombines TRBV5-1 with TRBJ2-3; a possible D gene is TRBD1 (6 bases). V lost 7 bases, J lost 1 base, and 13 bases lay in between. Per the germline V gene, CDR1 is SGHRS and CDR2 is YFSETQ. The CDR3 is 14 residues long. The CDR3 reads CASASDRGTDTQYF. The CDR3 DNA follows: TGCGCCAGCGCCTCGGACAGAGGCACAGATACGCAGTATTTT.

This sequence joins TRBV12-3 or TRBV12-4 and TRBJ2-1; a weak D match, TRBD2 (5 bases). The CDR3 runs 14 residues. V was trimmed by 7 bases and J by 9 bases, leaving 19 bases between them. DNA for the CDR3: TGTGCCAGCACCCCCGGACGGGGAACAAGTGAGCAGTTCTTC. It translates to CASTPGRGTSEQFF.